A single sample gave rise to the 6 T cell receptor beta chains below, sequenced in a study of CD8+ T cells in alopecia areata. RNA extraction was followed by reverse transcription into cDNA, which acted as the sequencing template. Profiled with immunoSEQ multiplex PCR; TCRdb holds only in-frame clones, not every one. The table has hundreds of thousands of clones, less than 80% seen once. Source: CD4+ T cells sorted from blood, taken at week 0. Receptor source: a human donor with alopecia areata.

This clone has more than one count but fewer than ten. The chain employs TRBV29-1 and TRBJ2-7; 7 bases map to TRBD1. Germline V gene lookup returns CDR1 SQVTM and CDR2 ANQGSEA. With V trimmed by 1 base and J by 4 bases, 10 bases remained unmatched. The CDR3 extends over 15 amino acids. This CDR3 reads CSVEGTGVPLYEQYF. The CDR3 DNA is TGCAGCGTTGAAGGAACAGGGGTTCCCCTGTACGAGCAGTACTTC.

The gene calls are TRBV15 and TRBJ2-5; 9 bases line up with TRBD2. V shed 0 bases and J 5 bases; nucleotides not matched to a gene: 4. The CDR3 loop spans 15 amino acids. Germline CDR1 is LNHNV and CDR2 is YYDKDF (reference sequence). CDR3 amino acids: CATSRDSGGRETQYF. The DNA for the CDR3 is TGTGCCACCAGCAGAGATAGCGGGGGCCGGGAGACCCAGTACTTC.

V and J are TRBV30 and TRBJ1-1, with D unclear. The CDR3 contains 13 residues. Germline CDR1 reads GTSNPN; CDR2 reads SVGIG (reference sequence). Trimming removed 3 bases from V and 1 base from J, with 9 bases in between. The CDR3 loop is CAWRASSNTEAFF. In DNA, the CDR3 is TGTGCCTGGAGGGCCAGTTCGAACACTGAAGCTTTCTTT.

This clone was observed a handful of times. The gene calls are TRBV6-6 and TRBJ2-7; D is unclear. The CDR3 length is 12 residues. V lost 5 bases and J lost 5, with 10 bases in between. From germline, CDR1 is MNHNY and CDR2 SVGAGI (reference sequence). The CDR3 spells CASSALGNEQYF. The CDR3 nucleotides read TGTGCCAGCAGTGCCCTGGGGAACGAGCAGTACTTC.

The chain links TRBV5-6 to TRBJ2-5, with D hard to call. The CDR3 has 14 residues. The germline gives CDR1 SGHDT, CDR2 YYEEEE. V was cut by 0 bases and J by 6 bases, with 12 bases left in between. The CDR3 region is CASSLEVGPKTQYF. CDR3 nucleotide sequence: TGTGCCAGCAGCTTGGAAGTAGGGCCCAAGACCCAGTACTTC.

The CDR3 DNA sequence: TGCAGCGTCCTCCGGGACAGTAAGATTGGGGAGCTGTTTTTT. Translating gives CSVLRDSKIGELFF. The rearrangement uses TRBV29-1 and TRBJ2-2; the match to TRBD1 covers 7 bases. There are 14 residues in the CDR3. CDR1 SQVTM and CDR2 ANQGSEA come from the germline V gene. Trimming removed 6 bases from V and 8 bases from J; junction bases left unmatched: 12.